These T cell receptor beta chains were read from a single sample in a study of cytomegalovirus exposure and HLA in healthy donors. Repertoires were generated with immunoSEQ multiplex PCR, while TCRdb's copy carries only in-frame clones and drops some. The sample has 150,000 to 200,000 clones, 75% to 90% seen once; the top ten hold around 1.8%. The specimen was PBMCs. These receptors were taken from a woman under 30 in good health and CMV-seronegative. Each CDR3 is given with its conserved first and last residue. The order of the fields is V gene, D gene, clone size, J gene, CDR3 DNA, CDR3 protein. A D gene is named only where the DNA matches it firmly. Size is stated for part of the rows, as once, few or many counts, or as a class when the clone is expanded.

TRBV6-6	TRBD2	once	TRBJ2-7	TGTGCCAGCAGCCTCGGACTAGCGGCATACTACGAGCAGTACTTC	CASSLGLAAYYEQYF
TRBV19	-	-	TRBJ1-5	TGTGCCAGTAGTATAGCTCGCAATCAGCCCCAGCATTTT	CASSIARNQPQHF
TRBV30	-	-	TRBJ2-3	TGTGCCTGGACTCTGGCGGTCAACACAGATACGCAGTATTTT	CAWTLAVNTDTQYF
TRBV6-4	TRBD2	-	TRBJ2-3	TGTGCCAGCAGCTCGACTAGCGGGGACACAGATACGCAGTATTTT	CASSSTSGDTDTQYF
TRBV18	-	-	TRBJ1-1	TGTGCCAGCTCACTGCGCACCCCAGGGAGGAGAGACACTGAAGCTTTCTTT	CASSLRTPGRRDTEAFF
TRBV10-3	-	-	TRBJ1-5	TGTGCCATCCGCGACAGGACCAATCAGCCCCAGCATTTT	CAIRDRTNQPQHF
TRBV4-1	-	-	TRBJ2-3	TGCGCCAGCAGCCAGTGGGACTCCACAGATACGCAGTATTTT	CASSQWDSTDTQYF
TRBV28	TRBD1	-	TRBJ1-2	TGTGCCAGCAGTTTCCCGGACAGGGCGGGGGGCTACACCTTC	CASSFPDRAGGYTF
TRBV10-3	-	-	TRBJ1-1	TGTGCCATCAGTGACGGGCAGGGAAGCACTGAAGCTTTCTTT	CAISDGQGSTEAFF
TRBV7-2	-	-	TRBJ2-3	TGTGCCAGCAGCGCTGCTAGAACAGATACGCAGTATTTT	CASSAARTDTQYF
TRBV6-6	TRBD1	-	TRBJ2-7	TGTGCCAGCAGTCTCCCCCCGGGACAGGAGTACGAGCAGTACTTC	CASSLPPGQEYEQYF
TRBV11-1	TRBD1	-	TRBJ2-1	TGTGCCAGCAGCCCAAGGGACAGGGGAGCAAATGAGCAGTTCTTC	CASSPRDRGANEQFF
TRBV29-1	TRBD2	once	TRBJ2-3	TGCAGCGTCCCTACATTCACTAGCGGGCCCTGGGTATTT	CSVPTFTSGPWVF
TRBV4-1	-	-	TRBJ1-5	TGCGCCAGCAGCCAAATAACAGAGTATCAGCCCCAGCATTTT	CASSQITEYQPQHF
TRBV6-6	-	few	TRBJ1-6	TGTGCCAGCCGAGGGGGGGAGTCTAATTCACCCCTCCACTTT	CASRGGESNSPLHF
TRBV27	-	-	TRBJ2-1	TGTGCCAGCAGTTCCTCCCCCGACAGGTCGAGCTCCTACAATGAGCAGTTCTTC	CASSSSPDRSSSYNEQFF
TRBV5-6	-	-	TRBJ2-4	TGTGCCAGCAGCTTGACCGGCAAAAACATTCAGTACTTC	CASSLTGKNIQYF
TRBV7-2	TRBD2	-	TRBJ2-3	TGTGCCAGCAGCCCCCACGCTAGCGGGGTTACAGATACGCAGTATTTT	CASSPHASGVTDTQYF
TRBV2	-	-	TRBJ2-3	TGTGCCAGCACCGACCGGGGGGATACGCAGTATTTT	CASTDRGDTQYF
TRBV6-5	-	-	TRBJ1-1	TGTGCCAGCAGTTACTCGGAGGGGCTGACTGAAGCTTTCTTT	CASSYSEGLTEAFF
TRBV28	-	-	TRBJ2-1	TGTGCCAGCAGTTTGGGGTGGGAGGTCCGTGGGCAGTTCTTC	CASSLGWEVRGQFF
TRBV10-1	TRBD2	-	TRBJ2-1	TGCGCCAGCAGTGCTTCCCCCACTAGCGGGAGGGCCAATGAGCAGTTCTTC	CASSASPTSGRANEQFF
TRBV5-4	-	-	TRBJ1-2	TGTGCCAGCAGGTCAGGGTGGGATGGCTACACCTTC	CASRSGWDGYTF
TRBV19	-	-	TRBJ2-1	TGTGCCAGTAGTATAGGGAGGGGAGTTAATGAGCAGTTCTTC	CASSIGRGVNEQFF
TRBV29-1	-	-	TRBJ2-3	TGCAGCGTTGAGTACTCGTCAGATACGCAGTATTTT	CSVEYSSDTQYF
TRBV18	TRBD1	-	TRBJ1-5	TGTGCCAGCTCAGGGACAGGGGGCCTTCAGCCCCAGCATTTT	CASSGTGGLQPQHF
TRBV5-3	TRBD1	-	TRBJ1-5	TGTGCCAGAAGCTTGGAAACAGGGGGAGACCAGCCCCAGCATTTT	CARSLETGGDQPQHF
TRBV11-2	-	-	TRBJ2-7	TGTGCCAGCAGCCCCGCCTCAAACAGGGTCTACGAGCAGTACTTC	CASSPASNRVYEQYF
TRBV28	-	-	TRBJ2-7	TGTGCCACCCGGGGTAGCGGAAATTCCTACGAGCAGTACTTC	CATRGSGNSYEQYF
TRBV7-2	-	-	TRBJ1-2	TGTGCCAGCAGCTTAGAAGGCACTAGTAACTATGGCTACACCTTC	CASSLEGTSNYGYTF
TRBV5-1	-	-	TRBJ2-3	TGCGCCAGCAGCGTTACCGGGCCCTTGAGGGCAGATACGCAGTATTTT	CASSVTGPLRADTQYF
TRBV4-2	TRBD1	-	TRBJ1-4	TGTGCCAGCAGCCAAGATGGAGGGACAGGGTGGGAAAAACTGTTTTTT	CASSQDGGTGWEKLFF
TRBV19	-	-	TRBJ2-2	TGTGCCAGTAGTATAGGGGTTAGAGACAGCGGGTCCGGGGAGCTGTTTTTT	CASSIGVRDSGSGELFF
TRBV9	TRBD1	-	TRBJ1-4	TGTGCCAGCAGCGTCGGGACAGGGGCTAATGAAAAACTGTTTTTT	CASSVGTGANEKLFF
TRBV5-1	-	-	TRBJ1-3	TGCGCCAGCAGCGGACAGAGCAGAAACACCATATATTTT	CASSGQSRNTIYF
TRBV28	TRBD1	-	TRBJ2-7	TGTGCCAGCAGTACTGGCGCAGGGGGCTACGAGCAGTACTTC	CASSTGAGGYEQYF
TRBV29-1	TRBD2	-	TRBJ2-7	TGCAGCGTCTTGACTAGCTGGGGAAACGAGCAGTACTTC	CSVLTSWGNEQYF
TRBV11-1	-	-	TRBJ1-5	TGTGCCAGCAGCTTGGACAGTAATAGCAATCAGCCCCAGCATTTT	CASSLDSNSNQPQHF
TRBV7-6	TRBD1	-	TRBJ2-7	TGTGCCAGCAGCCCATCAGTCGGGGACAGGGTCTACGAGCAGTACTTC	CASSPSVGDRVYEQYF
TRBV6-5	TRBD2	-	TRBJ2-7	TGTGCCAGCAGTCAGCTAGCGGGGGCCTCCTACGAGCAGTACTTC	CASSQLAGASYEQYF
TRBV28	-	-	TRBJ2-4	TGTGCCAGCAGTATTCGTACAGGTCTAGCCAAAAACATTCAGTACTTC	CASSIRTGLAKNIQYF
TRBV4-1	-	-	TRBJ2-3	TGCGCCAGCAGCCAAGCACCCCAGAGCACAGATACGCAGTATTTT	CASSQAPQSTDTQYF
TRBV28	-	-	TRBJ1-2	TGTGCCAGTCGACCGGGACTCCGCCGGGGTAACTATGGCTACACCTTC	CASRPGLRRGNYGYTF
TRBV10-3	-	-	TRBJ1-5	TGTGCCATCAGTGCGGGAGATCAGCCCCAGCATTTT	CAISAGDQPQHF
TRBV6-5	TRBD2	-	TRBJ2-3	TGTGCCAGCAGTTACCTCGCGGGAGGTTCAGATACGCAGTATTTT	CASSYLAGGSDTQYF
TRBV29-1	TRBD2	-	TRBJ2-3	TGCAGCGTGTACCCTTCTAGCGGGGGCACAGATACGCAGTATTTT	CSVYPSSGGTDTQYF
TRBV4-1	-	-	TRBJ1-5	TGCGCCAGCAGCCAAGTCCGCACAAGTAATAGCAATCAGCCCCAGCATTTT	CASSQVRTSNSNQPQHF
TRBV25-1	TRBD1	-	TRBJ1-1	TGTGCCAGCAGTGACATAGGGACAGGGAACACTGAAGCTTTCTTT	CASSDIGTGNTEAFF
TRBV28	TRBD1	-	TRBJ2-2	TGTGCCAGCAGTTTACTTGACAGGGACACCGGGGAGCTGTTTTTT	CASSLLDRDTGELFF
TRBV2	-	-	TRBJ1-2	TGTGCCAGCAGTGGCCGGGGCCCCCGGGAGGATGGCTACACCTTC	CASSGRGPREDGYTF
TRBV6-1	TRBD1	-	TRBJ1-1	TGTGCCAGCAGCCGCGGAGGGGGCGCAACTGAAGCTTTCTTT	CASSRGGGATEAFF
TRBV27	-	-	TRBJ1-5	TGTGCCAGCGGCCCTAATACAGTTCAGCCCCAGCATTTT	CASGPNTVQPQHF
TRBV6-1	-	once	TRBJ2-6	TGTGCCAGCAGTGCCCCTCCGGGGACAAGGGAATCTGGGGCCAACGTCCTGACTTTC	CASSAPPGTRESGANVLTF
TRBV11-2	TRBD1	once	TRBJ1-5	TGTGCCAGCAGCGCAGACAGGGTTCAGCCCCAGCATTTT	CASSADRVQPQHF
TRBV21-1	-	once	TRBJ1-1	TGTGCCAGAGAGAGATTCACTGAAGCTTTCTTT	CARERFTEAFF